A single sample is the source of the 19 T cell receptor beta chains below, sequenced in a study of T cell repertoires in ileal Crohn's disease. Profiling relied on immunoSEQ multiplex PCR, and the TCRdb table lists in-frame clones only, not all of them. Among 13,000 or so clones, 78% were seen once, and the ten largest hold roughly 4.5%. As to time point: neoterminal ileum biopsy at postoperative endoscopy, about 6 months after surgery. The sample consisted of ileal tissue. Receptor source: an adult with Crohn's disease.

The chain recombines TRBV9 with TRBJ2-7; TRBD2 aligns across 10 bases. This CDR3 is built from 15 residues. In germline, CDR1 is SGDLS, CDR2 YYNGEE. V dropped 0 bases and J dropped 4; count of bases not matched to a gene: 4. In nucleotides, the CDR3 is TGTGCCAGCAGCGTAGGGATAGCGGGAGGTTACGAGCAGTACTTC. Amino acids: CASSVGIAGGYEQYF. Full variable domain (outside the CDR3, taken from reference TRBV9 and TRBJ2-7): DSGVTQTPKHLITATGQRVTLRCSPRSGDLSVYWYQQSLDQGLQFLIQYYNGEERAKGNILERFSAQQFPDLHSELNLSSLELGDSALYFCASSVGIAGGYEQYFGPGTRLTVT.

This clone was recorded once. The gene calls are TRBV27 and TRBJ1-2, with D perhaps matching TRBD1 (5 bases). Germline V gene data show CDR1 as MNHEY and CDR2 as SMNVEV (reference sequence). V shed 7 bases and J shed 8 bases, with 17 bases lying between them. CDR3 size: 13 residues. In nucleotides, the CDR3 is TGTGCCAGCACGGGCAGGGTTTCTGGAGGCTACACCTTC. This codes for CASTGRVSGGYTF.

The V gene is TRBV6-5, the J gene TRBJ2-6; D unresolved. The CDR3 is 15 amino acids. Trimming removed 5 bases from V and 4 bases from J, with 12 bases in between. Germline V gene data show CDR1 as MNHEY and CDR2 as SVGAGI. Written as DNA, the CDR3 is TGTGCCAGCAGTCTGGTCCAGTGGGGGGCCAACGTCCTGACTTTC. It yields the protein CASSLVQWGANVLTF.

CDR3 sequence: CASSVLGLAREQYF. The CDR3, as DNA: TGTGCCAGCAGCGTTTTGGGACTAGCTCGAGAGCAGTACTTC. The chain uses TRBV9 and TRBJ2-7; 9 positions agree with TRBD2. The V gene end was trimmed by 2 bases and the J gene end by 7 bases; junction bases not matched to a gene: 7. This CDR3 spans 14 amino acids. Looked up from germline, CDR1 is SGDLS and CDR2 is YYNGEE. Together with reference TRBV9 and TRBJ2-7, the CDR3 gives the full variable domain: DSGVTQTPKHLITATGQRVTLRCSPRSGDLSVYWYQQSLDQGLQFLIQYYNGEERAKGNILERFSAQQFPDLHSELNLSSLELGDSALYFCASSVLGLAREQYFGPGTRLTVT.

V is TRBV6-1 and J is TRBJ2-1, with 7 bases lining up with TRBD1. CDR3 length: 14 amino acids. CDR1 is MNHNS and CDR2 is SASEGT in the germline V gene. J gave up 4 bases and V 5 bases, and 5 bases lay outside the gene matches. The CDR3: CASSQGQKYNEQFF. CDR3 DNA sequence: TGTGCCAGCAGTCAGGGACAGAAGTACAATGAGCAGTTCTTC.

The gene calls are TRBV5-1 and TRBJ2-5; no firm D call. Trimming pared 0 bases from V and 0 bases from J, leaving 12 bases between. This CDR3 has 16 residues. Germline CDR1 reads SGHRS; CDR2 reads YFSETQ. In DNA form, the CDR3 reads TGCGCCAGCAGCTTGGGGGCCAGGTGGTACCAAGAGACCCAGTACTTC. It yields the protein CASSLGARWYQETQYF.

The DNA of the CDR3 is TGTGCCAGCAGTGTAGTAGCGGGGGCGGTCACCGGGGAGCTGTTTTTT. Its protein is CASSVVAGAVTGELFF. The chain employs TRBV6-1 and TRBJ2-2; 9 bases are a match to TRBD2. This CDR3 spans 16 amino acids. V shed 4 bases, J shed 4 bases, and the junction held 7 bases outside the gene matches. The germline CDR1 and CDR2 sequences are MNHNS and SASEGT.

The chain recombines TRBV18 with TRBJ2-5; 11 bases map to TRBD2. V lost 3 bases and J lost 5; bases outside the gene matches: 5. CDR1 KGHSH and CDR2 LQKENI come from the germline V gene. This CDR3 spans 15 amino acids. CDR3 coding DNA: TGTGCCAGCTCACCCCGACTAGCGGGGACCGAGACCCAGTACTTC. This translates into CASSPRLAGTETQYF.

This chain joins TRBV7-7 and TRBJ1-5; the match to TRBD1 covers 9 bases. CDR1 SSHAT and CDR2 FNYEAQ come from the germline V gene (reference sequence). The CDR3 spans 16 residues. Trimming took 11 bases from V and 0 from J; bases not matched to a gene: 11. CDR3 sequence (DNA): TGTGCCGCCAAGCATACAGGGGGCGTTAGCAATCAGCCCCAGCATTTT. It is translated as CAAKHTGGVSNQPQHF.

This clone occurred a few times. The rearrangement joins TRBV6-5 to TRBJ1-2; TRBD1 aligns across 7 bases. The V gene end was trimmed by 2 bases and the J gene end by 5 bases; junction bases not matched to a gene: 5. The CDR3 has 14 amino acids. CDR1 and CDR2 from the germline V gene are MNHEY and SVGAGI. The CDR3 sequence: CASSYAGGTYGYTF. CDR3 bases: TGTGCCAGCAGTTACGCAGGGGGAACGTATGGCTACACCTTC.

The rearrangement joins TRBV9 to TRBJ2-5, with TRBD2 identical over 8 bases. V dropped 3 bases and J dropped 4; count of bases not matched to a gene: 14. Per germline, CDR1 SGDLS and CDR2 YYNGEE. The CDR3 contains 17 residues. Here the CDR3 DNA reads TGTGCCAGCAGCGCTATCCCGAAGACGGGGGGGCGAGAGACCCAGTACTTC. Encoded protein: CASSAIPKTGGRETQYF.

This clone has just one count. The chain joins TRBV6-1 to TRBJ2-7, with 11 bases fitting TRBD2. The CDR3 contains 15 residues. J lost 2 bases, V lost 0 bases, and 0 bases had no gene match. Germline CDR1 MNHNS, CDR2 SASEGT. CDR3 DNA: TGTGCCAGCAGTGAAGCTAGCGGGGGGGCCTACGAGCAGTACTTC. Protein product: CASSEASGGAYEQYF.

The chain combines TRBV9 with TRBJ2-1; 12 positions match TRBD2. The CDR3 consists of 15 residues. V gave up 0 bases and J gave up 9 bases; unmatched junction bases: 4. Per germline, CDR1 SGDLS and CDR2 YYNGEE. The CDR3 here is CASSVGTSGIGEQFF. The DNA of the CDR3 is TGTGCCAGCAGCGTAGGGACTAGCGGGATCGGTGAGCAGTTCTTC.

This rearrangement joins TRBV7-3 to TRBJ2-3; 7 nucleotides align to TRBD2. The V segment lost 5 bases and the J segment 2 bases; nucleotides outside the gene matches: 7. Germline V gene lookup returns CDR1 SGHTA and CDR2 FQGTGA. This CDR3 contains 15 residues. CDR3 residues: CASSRGLQVTDTQYF. The DNA of the CDR3 is TGTGCCAGCAGCCGGGGACTACAAGTCACAGATACGCAGTATTTT.

This chain's CDR3 is CASSLLVPQGAAEAFF. CDR3 coding DNA: TGTGCCAGCAGCTTGTTGGTCCCCCAGGGGGCGGCTGAAGCTTTCTTT. The J gene is TRBJ1-1, the V gene TRBV5-6, with TRBD1 matching 8 bases. J was trimmed by 6 bases and V by 1 base; bases with no gene match: 11. In germline, CDR1 is SGHDT, CDR2 YYEEEE. The CDR3 is made up of 16 amino acids.

This chain connects TRBV30 to TRBJ2-1; 9 bases line up with TRBD1. This CDR3 has 15 amino acids. The germline V gene encodes CDR1 GTSNPN and CDR2 SVGIG (reference sequence). Trimming cost V 1 base and J 3 bases; bases outside gene matches: 4. Here the CDR3 DNA reads TGTGCCTGGAGTGAAACAGGGGGCTGCTACAATGAGCAGTTCTTC. It translates to CAWSETGGCYNEQFF.

The chain has TRBV28 and TRBJ1-2; the match to TRBD1 covers 7 bases. With 6 bases clipped from V and 0 bases from J, the junction kept 7 bases outside the gene matches. The germline V gene encodes CDR1 MDHEN and CDR2 SYDVKM. This CDR3 has 15 amino acids. The CDR3 region is CASRRQGLANYGYTF. The CDR3 bases are TGTGCCAGCAGGCGACAGGGTCTAGCTAACTATGGCTACACCTTC.

The rearrangement links TRBV19 to TRBJ2-2; TRBD2 might be the D (6 bases). CDR3 length: 16 residues. Trimming took 1 base from V and 4 from J, leaving 13 bases between them. Germline-derived CDR1 and CDR2 are LNHDA and SQIVND (reference sequence). CDR3 region: CASSIARLVSTGELFF. The CDR3 DNA is TGTGCCAGTAGTATAGCGAGACTAGTGTCCACCGGGGAGCTGTTTTTT.

This clone was seen more than once but under ten times. The chain uses TRBV9 and TRBJ1-1; TRBD1 is a possible D gene (6 bases). The CDR3 totals 13 residues. Germline assignment: CDR1 SGDLS and CDR2 YYNGEE. V lost 0 bases and J lost 6, with 9 bases in between. DNA of the CDR3: TGTGCCAGCAGCGTAGACCAGGGGTCTGAAGCTTTCTTT. Translated: CASSVDQGSEAFF.